This TCR beta chain was found in a study of cytotoxic CD8 clonotypes in ibrutinib-treated CLL. TCR beta library input comprised about 1.8 micrograms of genomic DNA from cryopreserved PBMCs. Germline V gives CDR1 SNHLY, CDR2 FYNNEI. The V and J ends lost 7 bases and 7 bases respectively, with 11 bases between them. CDR3 length: 13 residues. Method: immunoSEQ multiplex PCR; TCRdb's copy keeps in-frame clones and lacks some. The sample contains about 140,000 clones, roughly 80% of which appear only once. The clonotype originates from a human donor with chronic lymphocytic leukemia. The chain couples TRBV2 to TRBJ1-6; D perhaps matches TRBD1 (6 bases). Material: PBMCs, obtained after 12 months of ibrutinib treatment. This CDR3 is CASKGQWNSPLHF. In DNA, the CDR3 is TGTGCCAGCAAAGGACAGTGGAATTCACCCCTCCACTTT.